This T cell receptor beta chain was sequenced in a study of blood T cell repertoires in COVID-19. The wider study: PBMCs, B-cell-depleted T cells, or T cells were the source of the cDNA or gDNA that made up the material.

The repertoire was sequenced with immunoSEQ multiplex PCR; TCRdb's copy has only in-frame clones and lacks some. The sample includes roughly 58,000 clones, 72% of them seen just once. Germline assignment: CDR1 MNHEY and CDR2 SVGAGI. Trimming took off 6 bases at V and 6 bases at J, with 12 bases between the two ends. The CDR3 is made up of 13 amino acids. The sample taken for sequencing was PBMCs or T cells enriched from blood (not recorded which). This TCR was recovered from a woman in her fifties or sixties who had been exposed to COVID-19. This chain links TRBV6-5 with TRBJ2-1, with D possibly TRBD1 on 5 matching bases. The CDR3 sequence: CASRPDSTNEQFF. The DNA for the CDR3 is TGTGCCAGCAGACCTGACAGTACCAATGAGCAGTTCTTC.